The rows below give T cell receptor beta chains drawn from one sample of a study of CD8+ T cells in alopecia areata. Clones were read by immunoSEQ multiplex PCR, and TCRdb kept only the in-frame ones, dropping some. This table holds over 150,000 clones, 55% to 75% found once. The sequencing here drew on CD4+ T cells sorted from blood, taken at week 24, from a patient treated with tofacitinib. These receptors all come from a human donor with alopecia areata. Both conserved end residues are part of each CDR3. Rows give clone size only sometimes, using once, few, many, or a class for an expanded clone.

V gene	clone size	CDR3 protein
TRBV11-3	-	CASGTDIQYF
TRBV19	-	CASSLDRVSDIQYF
TRBV7-9	-	CASSPRTGGAGAEAFF
TRBV2	few	CASRLETGTRVGGVYEQYF
TRBV2	few	CASSEARGETQYF
TRBV30	-	CAWSGRYEKLFF
TRBV7-8	-	CASSLALAGGGADTQYF
TRBV29-1	-	CSVGVRGHTDTQYF
TRBV6-5	-	CASSYISGAGPGELFF
TRBV29-1	-	CSVEGAVGTEYEQYF
TRBV30	once	CAWSWTANYGYTF
TRBV9	-	CASSVREGPYEQYF
TRBV7-2	few	CASSYQSNQPQHF
TRBV6-6	-	CASSLTGTEAFF
TRBV30	-	CAWNEAPGTQYF
TRBV30	few	CAWNLMPDRGGDTF
TRBV10-3	-	CAIRAPSQETQYF
TRBV29-1	-	CSVGTAPSYEQYF
TRBV4-1	few	CASSQAGGANQPQHF
TRBV5-1	-	CASSPTGSNQPQHF
TRBV2	-	CASSGAELYGYTF
TRBV9	-	CASSVGSLVTGELFF
TRBV5-6	-	CASSPPPMLAKNIQYF
TRBV6-1	few	CASSYSLSSGNTIYF
TRBV15	-	CATSSDVGRETQYF
TRBV2	-	CASSGTGGDQPQHF
TRBV23-1	-	CASSQYDRARDEQYF
TRBV9	-	CASSPVPGGGETQYF
TRBV29-1	-	CSVSTGAWDTIYF
TRBV2	-	CASSLGGGEYGYTF
TRBV29-1	few	CSVEDQPQHF
TRBV6-5	-	CASSYSRGNTEAFF
TRBV29-1	-	CSVDEAGYGYTF
TRBV15	-	CATSRAMSGTGYNEQFF
TRBV5-1	-	CASSSGTGGLAGANVLTF
TRBV29-1	few	CSVLRNRGSDTGELFF
TRBV9	-	CASSPSPRADTQYF
TRBV4-2	few	CASSQDTGDEQFF
TRBV29-1	-	CSVRMGAKNIQYF
TRBV4-2	-	CASSQSDRVNGYTF
TRBV19	-	CASSTTGARGTEAFF
TRBV29-1	-	CSVYPPLNTEAFF
TRBV29-1	-	CSVGGAGTGELFF
TRBV10-3	-	CAISPSARGETQYF
TRBV4-1	few	CASSHRDREGVGYTF
TRBV4-1	once	CASSSVLAGGQYF
TRBV15	-	CATSRDRETQYF
TRBV29-1	-	CSALEGGGLSLSGANVLTF
TRBV2	-	CASSVGTGGSNQPQHF
TRBV11-2	few	CASRIEGPPDKQYF
TRBV27	few	CASSSPRSSYNEQFF
TRBV19	-	CASSMTGAPYEQYF
TRBV4-1	-	CASSQPGRQETQYF
TRBV6-5	-	CASSQTHRGLSPLHF
TRBV11-3	-	CASSLTGWKTQYF
TRBV7-2	once	CASSLVASGTDTQYF
TRBV5-1	-	CASSLPSSESEAFF
TRBV6-5	few	CASSFLTGGNTGELFF
TRBV29-1	-	CSVDFQRGVGETQYF